The 20 T cell receptor beta chains reported below all come from one sample, sequenced in a study of beta chain features in type 1 diabetes. Expressed TCRB transcripts were sequenced because the entire RNA isolate underwent reverse transcription. Generated by immunoSEQ multiplex PCR, the TCRdb table keeps only in-frame clones and is missing some. The sample lists about 180,000 clones, 13% occurring once. The sequenced material came from central memory CD4+ T cells from blood. The receptors shown here come from a woman between 18 and 30 years old in good health.

J is TRBJ2-5 and V is TRBV25-1; TRBD2 agrees at 11 bases. The last part of the DNA fits TRBJ2-7 better; the J call may be wrong. Germline V gene lookup returns CDR1 MGHDK and CDR2 SYGVNS. The CDR3 runs 16 residues. The CDR3 DNA follows: TGTGCCAGCAGTGATACTACTAGCGGGAGCCGGTACGAGCAGTACTTC. Amino acid sequence: CASSDTTSGSRYEQYF.

In its sample, this clone was seen a few times. The chain recombines TRBV19 with TRBJ2-2; D perhaps matches TRBD1 (8 bases). Germline assignment: CDR1 LNHDA and CDR2 SQIVND (reference sequence). The CDR3 runs to 20 residues. V lost 2 bases and J 1 base, leaving 23 bases between the germline ends. The CDR3 region is CASSIRFGQGGFRNTGELFF. DNA for the CDR3: TGTGCCAGTAGTATAAGGTTTGGACAGGGAGGGTTCAGGAACACCGGGGAGCTGTTTTTT.

The chain recombines TRBV27 with TRBJ2-7; 15 bases match TRBD2. The CDR3 runs 15 residues. Germline CDR1 reads MNHEY; CDR2 reads SMNVEV (reference sequence). The V gene end was trimmed by 5 bases and the J gene end by 7 bases; junction bases not matched to a gene: 6. The CDR3: CASSGTSGRTYEQYF. The CDR3 nucleotides read TGTGCCAGCAGTGGGACTAGCGGGAGGACATATGAGCAGTACTTC.

The CDR3 DNA reads TGTGCCAGCAGCCTTGGTAGTTACACAGATACGCAGTATTTT. This sequence encodes CASSLGSYTDTQYF. The V call is TRBV7-2, the J call TRBJ2-3; no firm D call. The CDR3 runs 14 residues. Germline V lookup: CDR1 SGHTA, CDR2 FQGNSA. V gave up 5 bases and J gave up 2 bases, with 11 bases separating them.

This clone occurred a few times. This sequence joins TRBV2 and TRBJ2-3, with D perhaps TRBD2 (5 bases). This CDR3 has 15 residues. Looked up from germline, CDR1 is SNHLY and CDR2 is FYNNEI. The V and J ends lost 5 bases and 3 bases respectively, with 15 bases between them. CDR3 bases: TGTGCCAGCAGTCACCCGGGATGGTCGACAGATACGCAGTATTTT. Protein product: CASSHPGWSTDTQYF.

This clone has only a few counts. CDR3 in amino acids: CASSSLGGRISDTQYF. CDR3 DNA sequence: TGTGCCAGCAGTTCACTTGGCGGGAGGATATCAGATACGCAGTATTTT. The V call is TRBV5-4, the J call TRBJ2-3; the match to TRBD2 covers 8 bases. With V trimmed by 5 bases and J by 4 bases, 12 bases remained unmatched. This CDR3 contains 16 residues. Germline V gene data show CDR1 as SGHNT and CDR2 as YYREEE (reference sequence).

This clone occurred many times. The V gene is TRBV5-1, the J gene TRBJ2-2; unclear D gene. V lost 3 bases and J 0 bases, leaving 9 bases between the germline ends. This CDR3 contains 15 residues. Germline V lookup: CDR1 SGHRS, CDR2 YFSETQ. The CDR3 spells CASSYSTSNTGELFF. CDR3 nucleotide sequence: TGCGCCAGCAGCTACAGCACATCGAACACCGGGGAGCTGTTTTTT.

The V call is TRBV7-9, the J call TRBJ2-1; 11 bases fit TRBD2. The CDR3 runs 15 residues. Germline-derived CDR1 and CDR2 are SEHNR and FQNEAQ (reference sequence). With 5 bases clipped from V and 5 bases from J, the junction kept 5 bases outside the gene matches. The CDR3 sequence: CASSTGTSGHNEQFF. Here the CDR3 DNA reads TGTGCCAGCAGCACCGGGACTAGCGGCCACAATGAGCAGTTCTTC.

This clone turned up a few times. The V gene is TRBV11-2, the J gene TRBJ2-7, with 11 bases identical to TRBD1. The length of the CDR3 is 16 residues. Germline trimming cut 5 bases from V and 1 base from J; bases unmatched to any gene: 7. The germline V gene encodes CDR1 SGHAT and CDR2 FQNNGV. This CDR3 reads CASSRWTGGASYEQYF. The CDR3 DNA follows: TGTGCCAGCAGCCGTTGGACAGGGGGCGCTTCCTACGAGCAGTACTTC.

The gene calls are TRBV25-1 and TRBJ2-1; 9 positions match TRBD2. Germline V gives CDR1 MGHDK, CDR2 SYGVNS. V shed 2 bases and J 3 bases; nucleotides not matched to a gene: 8. The CDR3 sequence is 17 residues long. CDR3 nucleotides: TGTGCCAGCAGTGAACTAGCGGGAAATCAAAACTACAATGAGCAGTTCTTC. Translating gives CASSELAGNQNYNEQFF.

This rearrangement joins TRBV5-1 to TRBJ2-1, with 9 positions matching TRBD2. The CDR3 runs to 11 residues. The germline V gene encodes CDR1 SGHRS and CDR2 YFSETQ. V was pared by 0 bases and J by 15 bases, with 1 base of the junction left unmatched. The CDR3 DNA reads as TGCGCCAGCAGCTTGGGCGGGAGGGTGTTCTTC. Translated: CASSLGGRVFF. The full variable domain, rest sourced from reference TRBV5-1 and TRBJ2-1, is KAGVTQTPRYLIKTRGQQVTLSCSPISGHRSVSWYQQTPGQGLQFLFEYFSETQRNKGNFPGRFSGRQFSNSRSEMNVSTLELGDSALYLCASSLGGRVFFGPGTRLTVL.

This clone showed up just a few times. This chain links TRBV14 with TRBJ2-2; D is unresolved. Germline V gives CDR1 SGHDN, CDR2 FVKESK. V was cut by 2 bases and J by 3 bases, with 7 bases left in between. The CDR3 has 14 residues. CDR3 sequence reads: CASSQQVHTGELFF. For the CDR3, the DNA is TGTGCCAGCAGCCAACAGGTGCACACCGGGGAGCTGTTTTTT. The full variable domain, its missing parts supplied by reference TRBV14 and TRBJ2-2, is EAGVTQFPSHSVIEKGQTVTLRCDPISGHDNLYWYRRVMGKEIKFLLHFVKESKQDESGMPNNRFLAERTGGTYSTLKVQPAELEDSGVYFCASSQQVHTGELFFGEGSRLTVL.

This clone was recorded a few times. This chain links TRBV18 with TRBJ2-3, with 7 nucleotides matching TRBD1. The junction had 6 bases not matched to a gene; V was cut back by 4 bases and J by 5 bases. CDR1 KGHSH and CDR2 LQKENI come from the germline V gene. This CDR3 is 14 amino acids long. The CDR3 sequence: CASSLSRTGDTQYF. CDR3 nucleotides: TGTGCCAGCTCACTATCCAGGACAGGAGATACGCAGTATTTT.

This clone appeared a few times. The gene calls are TRBV30 and TRBJ2-1; 16 positions match TRBD2. After removal of 4 bases from V and 3 bases from J, the junction contained 15 bases not matched to a gene. This CDR3 has 20 residues. CDR1 and CDR2 from the germline V gene are GTSNPN and SVGIG (reference sequence). The CDR3 coding sequence is TGTGCCTGGATTGAAGGACCCGGGACTAGCGGGAGGGCCCTCTACAATGAGCAGTTCTTC. Its translation is CAWIEGPGTSGRALYNEQFF.

The chain joins TRBV11-1 to TRBJ1-5, with D maybe TRBD1 (6 bases). This CDR3 has 14 amino acids. V was shortened by 5 bases and J by 3 bases, with 11 bases between the two germline ends. Per germline, CDR1 SGHAT and CDR2 FQDESV (reference sequence). The CDR3: CASSPGQNNQPQHF. In DNA form, the CDR3 reads TGTGCCAGCAGCCCAGGACAGAACAATCAGCCCCAGCATTTT.

This clone was seen a few times. This chain links TRBV5-1 with TRBJ2-5, with TRBD1 matching over 8 bases. This CDR3 is built from 16 residues. Unmatched junction bases numbered 11, after V lost 3 bases and J lost 4 bases. Looked up from germline, CDR1 is SGHRS and CDR2 is YFSETQ. The CDR3: CASSSGQGRLGETQYF. CDR3 DNA: TGCGCCAGCAGCTCCGGACAGGGAAGGTTGGGAGAGACCCAGTACTTC. The full variable domain, completed using reference TRBV5-1 and TRBJ2-5, is KAGVTQTPRYLIKTRGQQVTLSCSPISGHRSVSWYQQTPGQGLQFLFEYFSETQRNKGNFPGRFSGRQFSNSRSEMNVSTLELGDSALYLCASSSGQGRLGETQYFGPGTRLLVL.

This clone has a handful of counts. This chain uses TRBV9 with TRBJ2-1; TRBD2 is a possible D gene (6 bases). The germline V gene encodes CDR1 SGDLS and CDR2 YYNGEE. The V end was cut by 0 bases, the J end by 12 bases, with 16 bases between. This CDR3 is 14 amino acids long. As DNA, the CDR3 is TGTGCCAGCAGCGTAGATCCTGGGGGGATAGGGCAGTTCTTC. Protein product: CASSVDPGGIGQFF.

Only a few counts were recorded for this clone. The chain recombines TRBV21-1 with TRBJ2-1; the table's TRBD1 call for D was not verified on the DNA. TRBV21-1 is a pseudogene. The CDR3 runs to 13 residues. The CDR3 region is CASSRQGLNEQFF. CDR3 bases: TGTGCCAGCAGCAGACAGGGCCTCAATGAGCAGTTCTTC.

The chain uses TRBV11-2 and TRBJ1-2; maybe TRBD1 (5 bases). The length of the CDR3 is 13 residues. Looked up from germline, CDR1 is SGHAT and CDR2 is FQNNGV. The germline V and J ends were trimmed by 8 bases and 4 bases, with 14 bases remaining between them. Here the CDR3 reads CASRSGDFYGYTF. The CDR3 DNA sequence: TGTGCCAGCCGCTCCGGGGACTTCTATGGCTACACCTTC.

V and J are TRBV30 and TRBJ2-7; TRBD2 is a possible D gene (5 bases). Trimming removed 3 bases from V and 9 bases from J, with 15 bases in between. Germline V gives CDR1 GTSNPN, CDR2 SVGIG (reference sequence). This CDR3 region has 12 residues. This chain's CDR3 is CAWSRTASWQYF. The CDR3 DNA reads TGTGCCTGGAGCCGGACTGCCTCGTGGCAGTACTTC. Filled out from reference TRBV30 and TRBJ2-7, the complete variable domain reads SQTIHQWPATLVQPVGSPLSLECTVEGTSNPNLYWYRQAAGRGLQLLFYSVGIGQISSEVPQNLSASRPQDRQFILSSKKLLLSDSGFYLCAWSRTASWQYFGPGTRLTVT.